This passage covers 25 T cell receptor beta chains from one sample sequenced in a study of control samples from healthy donors and cancer patients (dated by TCRdb to 2019 to 2021). The method was the immunoSEQ multiplex PCR assay. In TCRdb, the immuneACCESS table is reduced to in-frame sequences with V and J assigned. These tables do not hold every clone; where another copy was compared, an unresolved V gene accounts for under half, and the others remain unexplained. Recorded for this sample are 80,000 or so clones; around 92% of them occurred a single time. 5.8% of the sample is taken by the ten largest. The material sequenced was blood. Every receptor here comes from a woman in her fifties or sixties in good health.

V and J are TRBV11-3 and TRBJ2-7; D ambiguous. Germline V gene data show CDR1 as SGHNT and CDR2 as YENEEA. The CDR3 length is 14 residues. Trimming removed 6 bases from V and 2 bases from J, with 14 bases in between. CDR3 bases: TGTGCCAGCAGTGGCAGTTTATTCCCCTACGAGCAGTACTTC. This encodes CASSGSLFPYEQYF.

The genes are TRBV7-3 and TRBJ2-2, with TRBD2 identical over 10 bases. Trimming took 3 bases from V and 5 from J; bases not matched to a gene: 6. This CDR3 region has 16 residues. Germline CDR1 is SGHTA and CDR2 is FQGTGA. CDR3 protein: CASSLLAGASTGELFF. The CDR3 DNA reads TGTGCCAGCAGCTTGCTAGCGGGAGCGTCAACCGGGGAGCTGTTTTTT.

The genes are TRBV18 and TRBJ2-1, with no clear D. CDR1 KGHSH and CDR2 LQKENI come from the germline V gene. The CDR3 runs 12 residues. V gave up 2 bases and J gave up 8 bases, with 7 bases separating them. The CDR3: CASSPNSHEQFF. DNA of the CDR3: TGTGCCAGCTCACCAAATTCCCATGAGCAGTTCTTC.

This clone was recorded a few times. Within the sample, other DNA sequences also encode this same CDR3. The genes are TRBV7-8 and TRBJ1-5; no clear D gene. In germline, CDR1 is SGHVS, CDR2 FQNEAQ. This CDR3 comprises 15 residues. Deletions cut 1 base from V and 0 bases from J, with 7 bases between. CDR3 residues: CASSLGSGSNQPQHF. The CDR3 DNA is TGTGCCAGCAGCTTAGGGTCCGGTAGCAATCAGCCCCAGCATTTT.

The chain carries TRBV28 and TRBJ2-3; the D gene is possibly TRBD2 (6 bases). Between the trimmed V and J ends, which lost 5 bases and 1 base, there was a span of 13 bases. Germline V gene lookup returns CDR1 MDHEN and CDR2 SYDVKM. The CDR3 is 15 residues long. The CDR3 DNA reads as TGTGCCAGCAGTAGATTCCCGGGGGGCACAGATACGCAGTATTTT. It specifies CASSRFPGGTDTQYF.

This sequence joins TRBV7-2 and TRBJ1-5; TRBD1 might be the D (6 bases). Germline CDR1 SGHTA, CDR2 FQGNSA. This CDR3 has 14 residues. Trimming removed 4 bases from V and 5 bases from J, with 12 bases in between. The CDR3 sequence is CASSSYREDQPQHF. The CDR3 DNA is TGTGCCAGCAGCTCCTACAGGGAGGATCAGCCCCAGCATTTT.

The rearrangement joins TRBV5-1 to TRBJ2-1; 10 bases align to TRBD1. The junction had 24 bases not matched to a gene; V was cut back by 4 bases and J by 8 bases. CDR3 size: 20 residues. Looked up from germline, CDR1 is SGHRS and CDR2 is YFSETQ. CDR3 sequence (DNA): TGCGCCAGCAGCCCCCGACAGGGGGCCCCTTCTGGCGGGAGTAGCCATGAGCAGTTCTTC. Translation: CASSPRQGAPSGGSSHEQFF. Combining the CDR3 with reference TRBV5-1 and TRBJ2-1 gives the whole variable domain KAGVTQTPRYLIKTRGQQVTLSCSPISGHRSVSWYQQTPGQGLQFLFEYFSETQRNKGNFPGRFSGRQFSNSRSEMNVSTLELGDSALYLCASSPRQGAPSGGSSHEQFFGPGTRLTVL.

The chain recombines TRBV5-1 with TRBJ1-1; TRBD1 aligns across 7 bases. Germline V CDR1 and CDR2: SGHRS, YFSETQ. The CDR3 contains 13 residues. The V and J ends lost 3 bases and 3 bases, in that order; junction bases with no gene match: 2. The DNA for the CDR3 is TGCGCCAGCAGCTCCGACAGGGACACTGAAGCTTTCTTT. Its protein is CASSSDRDTEAFF.

The chain combines TRBV6-6 with TRBJ1-2; 9 bases match TRBD1. The germline V gene has CDR1 MNHNY and CDR2 SVGAGI (reference sequence). Trimming took 5 bases from V and 4 from J; bases not matched to a gene: 2. This CDR3 region has 13 residues. As DNA, the CDR3 is TGTGCCAGCAGTACGACAGGGGGCTATGGCTACACCTTC. Protein product: CASSTTGGYGYTF.

This clone is a singleton in its sample. The chain couples TRBV19 to TRBJ2-1, with 9 bases lining up with TRBD2. The V segment lost 6 bases and the J segment 6 bases; nucleotides outside the gene matches: 6. The CDR3 sequence is 14 residues long. CDR1 and CDR2 from the germline V gene are LNHDA and SQIVND (reference sequence). The CDR3 DNA reads as TGTGCCAGTAGCGATAGCGGGAGCGGCAATGAGCAGTTCTTC. Encoded protein: CASSDSGSGNEQFF.

The rearrangement uses TRBV7-2 and TRBJ2-1; tentative D call: TRBD2 (6 bases). The V end lost 4 bases, the J end lost 6 bases, and 10 bases lay between the germline ends. Per the germline V gene, CDR1 is SGHTA and CDR2 is FQGNSA. This CDR3 is 13 amino acids long. CDR3 nucleotide sequence: TGTGCCAGCAGCTCCGGACTAAGCAATGAGCAGTTCTTC. Protein: CASSSGLSNEQFF.

The chain recombines TRBV6-5 with TRBJ2-1, with 7 bases lining up with TRBD2. Germline V lookup: CDR1 MNHEY, CDR2 SVGAGI. The V segment lost 7 bases and the J segment 4 bases; nucleotides outside the gene matches: 7. This CDR3 has 14 residues. Here the CDR3 reads CASTDSGFYNEQFF. The CDR3 coding sequence is TGTGCCAGCACGGATAGCGGGTTTTACAATGAGCAGTTCTTC.

CDR3 amino acids: CASSIVAGERNQPQHF. CDR3 nucleotides: TGTGCCAGTAGTATAGTTGCAGGGGAACGCAATCAGCCCCAGCATTTT. This rearrangement joins TRBV19 to TRBJ1-5; perhaps TRBD1 as D (6 bases). Per germline, CDR1 LNHDA and CDR2 SQIVND (reference sequence). This CDR3 contains 16 residues. V was shortened by 1 base and J by 2 bases, with 12 bases between the two germline ends.

This chain connects TRBV29-1 to TRBJ1-1; D is unresolved. The CDR3 length is 12 residues. Between the trimmed V and J ends, which lost 4 bases and 3 bases, there was a span of 9 bases. Germline CDR1 SQVTM, CDR2 ANQGSEA. The CDR3 DNA sequence: TGCAGCGTTGGCATCACGGACACTGAAGCTTTCTTT. The encoded protein is CSVGITDTEAFF.

The chain joins TRBV28 to TRBJ2-1, with 10 bases matching TRBD2. V dropped 6 bases and J dropped 8; count of bases not matched to a gene: 10. Germline CDR1 and CDR2: MDHEN and SYDVKM. This CDR3 is built from 15 residues. CDR3 sequence: CASSLGASGSDEQFF. CDR3 DNA: TGTGCCAGCAGCCTCGGGGCTAGCGGGAGCGATGAGCAGTTCTTC.

This clone was counted between two and nine times. The chain uses TRBV3-1 (or the pseudogene TRBV3-2) and TRBJ2-7, with 9 nucleotides matching TRBD2. The CDR3 is 15 amino acids. The trim removed 3 bases at V and 7 bases at J, leaving 10 bases unmatched. The germline CDR1 and CDR2 sequences are LGHDT and YNNKEL (reference sequence). In nucleotides, the CDR3 is TGTGCCAGCAGCCATCGCGGGAGGGCCCCGGTGGAGCAGTACTTC. Its protein product is CASSHRGRAPVEQYF.

J is TRBJ2-5 and V is TRBV9; TRBD2 agrees at 13 bases. The CDR3 length is 17 residues. V lost 4 bases and J lost 0; bases outside the gene matches: 6. Germline CDR1 is SGDLS and CDR2 is YYNGEE. In DNA form, the CDR3 reads TGTGCCAGCAGCATCGGGACTAGCGGGGCGTACCAAGAGACCCAGTACTTC. Its translation is CASSIGTSGAYQETQYF.

This clone was observed a single time. The rearrangement links TRBV5-1 to TRBJ2-1, with 8 bases matching TRBD2. The J segment lost 9 bases and the V segment lost 5 bases, leaving 13 bases of the junction unmatched. This CDR3 has 15 residues. The germline CDR1 and CDR2 sequences are SGHRS and YFSETQ. CDR3 sequence: CASRDSGTSSIEQFF. In nucleotides, the CDR3 is TGCGCCAGCAGGGACTCCGGGACTAGTTCTATTGAGCAGTTCTTC.

The chain joins TRBV7-2 to TRBJ2-2; possibly TRBD1 for D (5 bases). Germline assignment: CDR1 SGHTA and CDR2 FQGNSA. The CDR3 runs to 16 residues. Between the trimmed V and J ends, which lost 7 bases and 0 bases, there was a span of 15 bases. CDR3 loop: CASTLLGQANTGELFF. As DNA, the CDR3 is TGTGCCAGCACCCTCTTGGGGCAGGCGAACACCGGGGAGCTGTTTTTT.

Turning to this clone: This same CDR3 is encoded by further DNA sequences in the sample. This sequence joins TRBV7-2 and TRBJ2-1; D is uncertain. Germline CDR1 and CDR2: SGHTA and FQGNSA. V gave up 0 bases and J gave up 7 bases, with 7 bases separating them. This CDR3 spans 13 amino acids. CDR3 in DNA: TGTGCCAGCAGCTTAGCACGGAATAATGAGCAGTTCTTC. It is translated as CASSLARNNEQFF.

This clone came up once. The J gene is TRBJ2-2, the V gene TRBV7-3; the D gene is possibly TRBD2 (6 bases). V was clipped by 8 bases and J by 6 bases, with 13 bases between them. From germline, CDR1 is SGHTA and CDR2 FQGTGA. This CDR3 is 13 amino acids long. The CDR3 is CASGRTASGELFF. Written as DNA, the CDR3 is TGTGCCAGCGGGAGGACGGCGTCCGGGGAGCTGTTTTTT.

The gene calls are TRBV10-3 and TRBJ1-2, with D uncertain. The CDR3 covers 12 residues. Trimming pared 9 bases from V and 2 bases from J, leaving 10 bases between. Germline CDR1 ENHRY, CDR2 SYGVKD. DNA for the CDR3: TGTGCCATTAGAGAGGGAAACTATGGCTACACCTTC. Its protein is CAIREGNYGYTF.

The table lists this clone with a few counts. In DNA form, the CDR3 reads TGTGCCAGCAGTCCCGGGACAGCCTATGAAGCTTTCTTT. Its translation is CASSPGTAYEAFF. The chain employs TRBV12-3 or TRBV12-4 and TRBJ1-1; 7 bases line up with TRBD1. The V and J ends lost 5 bases and 7 bases, in that order; junction bases with no gene match: 7. The CDR3 runs to 13 residues.

This clone was observed a single time. The chain employs TRBV24-1 and TRBJ2-5, with D possibly matching TRBD2 (6 bases). The germline V and J ends were trimmed by 5 bases and 5 bases, with 11 bases remaining between them. CDR1 is KGHDR and CDR2 is SFDVKD in the germline V gene. This CDR3 has 13 residues. This CDR3 is CATSATSMETQYF. The DNA for the CDR3 is TGTGCCACCAGTGCTACTAGCATGGAGACCCAGTACTTC.

The chain couples TRBV4-3 to TRBJ2-3; D not resolved. Germline V gene data show CDR1 as LGHNA and CDR2 as YSLEER. Trimming cost V 4 bases and J 3 bases, with 11 bases left between them. The CDR3 spans 14 residues. This chain's CDR3 is CASSLRLRTDTQYF. CDR3 DNA: TGCGCCAGCAGCCTTCGTCTACGTACAGATACGCAGTATTTT.